This T cell receptor (beta chain) was observed in a study of blood T cell repertoires in COVID-19. The CDR3 covers 16 residues. Germline V gene lookup returns CDR1 KGHSH and CDR2 LQKENI. The V and J ends lost 0 bases and 0 bases, in that order; junction bases with no gene match: 4. The method was immunoSEQ multiplex PCR; TCRdb's version includes in-frame clones alone and lacks a portion of them. The sample carries 55,000 to 80,000 clones, approximately 82% recorded once. The rearrangement joins TRBV18 to TRBJ1-2, with TRBD1 identical over 7 bases. The TCR comes from a human donor in a cohort sampled during active COVID-19. The sample comprised peripheral blood. CDR3 sequence (DNA): TGTGCCAGCTCACCACCGGGACAGCCTGCTAACTATGGCTACACCTTC. Translation: CASSPPGQPANYGYTF.